This TCR beta chain appears in the sequencing data of a study of T cell repertoires in cytomegalovirus infection. Germline V gene sequence: CDR1 MNHEY, CDR2 SMNVEV (reference sequence). There are 13 residues in the CDR3. V lost 7 bases and J lost 2, with 11 bases in between. This clonotype was recorded at least ten times. As yet, its antigen is unknown. TCRdb reprocessed the reads via MiXCR and lists one record per CDR3 protein. The profile covers 900,000 to 950,000 distinct CDR3 sequences, with roughly a third appearing a single time and around 15% taken by the ten largest. Points from the study as a whole: Across the ex vivo response, the dominant clonotypes were HLA-C-restricted CMV-specific TCR beta clonotypes.

This material consisted of cultured CD8+ T cells from PBMCs, taken from culture after CMV antigen stimulation. The receptor was isolated from a human donor in good health (CMV status not recorded). Some clones in this sample may be carry-over from other donors' samples. The V and J genes are TRBV27 and TRBJ1-1; D perhaps matches TRBD1 (6 bases). The CDR3 sequence is CASMTGGNTEAFF. The CDR3 bases are TGTGCCAGCATGACGGGGGGCAACACTGAAGCTTTCTTT.